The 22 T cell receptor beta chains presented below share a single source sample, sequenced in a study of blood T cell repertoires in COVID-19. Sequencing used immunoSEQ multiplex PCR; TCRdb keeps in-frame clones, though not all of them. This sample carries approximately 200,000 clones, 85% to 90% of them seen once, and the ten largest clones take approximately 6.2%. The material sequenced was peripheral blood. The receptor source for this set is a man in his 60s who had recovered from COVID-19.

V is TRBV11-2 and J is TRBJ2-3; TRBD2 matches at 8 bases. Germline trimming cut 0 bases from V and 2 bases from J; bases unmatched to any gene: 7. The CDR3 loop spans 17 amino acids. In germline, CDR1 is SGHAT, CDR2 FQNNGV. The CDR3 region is CASSLDRAGANTDTQYF. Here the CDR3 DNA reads TGTGCCAGCAGCTTAGATCGAGCGGGGGCTAACACAGATACGCAGTATTTT.

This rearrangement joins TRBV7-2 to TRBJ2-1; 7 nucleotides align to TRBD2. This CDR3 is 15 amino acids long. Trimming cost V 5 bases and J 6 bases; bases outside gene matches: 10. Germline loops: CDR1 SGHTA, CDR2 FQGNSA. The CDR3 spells CASSLWTSESNEQFF. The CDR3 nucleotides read TGTGCCAGCAGCCTTTGGACTAGTGAGAGCAATGAGCAGTTCTTC. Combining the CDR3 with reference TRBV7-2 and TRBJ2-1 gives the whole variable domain GAGVSQSPSNKVTEKGKDVELRCDPISGHTALYWYRQSLGQGLEFLIYFQGNSAPDKSGLPSDRFSAERTGGSVSTLTIQRTQQEDSAVYLCASSLWTSESNEQFFGPGTRLTVL.

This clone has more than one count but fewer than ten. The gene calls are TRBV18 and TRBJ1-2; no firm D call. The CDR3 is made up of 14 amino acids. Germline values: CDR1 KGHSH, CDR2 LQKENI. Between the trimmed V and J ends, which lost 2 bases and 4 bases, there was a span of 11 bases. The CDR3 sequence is CASSPKGDSYGYTF. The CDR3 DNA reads TGTGCCAGCTCACCAAAAGGAGACTCCTATGGCTACACCTTC.

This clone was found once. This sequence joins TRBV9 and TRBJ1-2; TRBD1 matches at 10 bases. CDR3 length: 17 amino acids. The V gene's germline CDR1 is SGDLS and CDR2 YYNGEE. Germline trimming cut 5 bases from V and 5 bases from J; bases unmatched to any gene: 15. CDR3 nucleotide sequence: TGTGCCAGCAGTGATCTCCGAGGCCTGGGACAGGGGTATGGCTACACCTTC. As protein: CASSDLRGLGQGYGYTF. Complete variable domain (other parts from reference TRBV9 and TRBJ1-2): DSGVTQTPKHLITATGQRVTLRCSPRSGDLSVYWYQQSLDQGLQFLIQYYNGEERAKGNILERFSAQQFPDLHSELNLSSLELGDSALYFCASSDLRGLGQGYGYTFGSGTRLTVV.

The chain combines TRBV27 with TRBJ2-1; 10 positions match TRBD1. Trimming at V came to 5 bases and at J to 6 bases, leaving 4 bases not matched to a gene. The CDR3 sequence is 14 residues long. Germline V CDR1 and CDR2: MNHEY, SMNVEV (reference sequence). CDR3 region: CASSPGQGVNEQFF. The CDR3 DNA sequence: TGTGCCAGCAGTCCTGGACAGGGGGTCAATGAGCAGTTCTTC.

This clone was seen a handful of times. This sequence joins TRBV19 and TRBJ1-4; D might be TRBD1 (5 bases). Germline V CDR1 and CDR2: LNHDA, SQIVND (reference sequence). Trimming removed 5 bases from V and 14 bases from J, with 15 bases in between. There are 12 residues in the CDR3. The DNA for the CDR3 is TGTGCCAGTAGTCCGCAGGGCGAAGGCCTGTTTTTT. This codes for CASSPQGEGLFF. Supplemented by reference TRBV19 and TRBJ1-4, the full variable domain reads DGGITQSPKYLFRKEGQNVTLSCEQNLNHDAMYWYRQDPGQGLRLIYYSQIVNDFQKGDIAEGYSVSREKKESFPLTVTSAQKNPTAFYLCASSPQGEGLFFGSGTQLSVL.

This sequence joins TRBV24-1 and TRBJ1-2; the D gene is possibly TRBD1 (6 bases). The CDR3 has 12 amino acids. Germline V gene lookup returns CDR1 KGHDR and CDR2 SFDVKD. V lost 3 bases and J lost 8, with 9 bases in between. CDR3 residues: CATSDADSGYTF. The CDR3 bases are TGTGCCACCAGTGATGCGGACAGCGGCTACACCTTC.

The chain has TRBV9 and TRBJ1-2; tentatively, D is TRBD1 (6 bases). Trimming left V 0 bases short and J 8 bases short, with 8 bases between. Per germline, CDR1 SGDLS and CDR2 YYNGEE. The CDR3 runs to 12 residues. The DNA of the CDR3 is TGTGCCAGCAGCGTAGACAGGGACGGCTACACCTTC. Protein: CASSVDRDGYTF.

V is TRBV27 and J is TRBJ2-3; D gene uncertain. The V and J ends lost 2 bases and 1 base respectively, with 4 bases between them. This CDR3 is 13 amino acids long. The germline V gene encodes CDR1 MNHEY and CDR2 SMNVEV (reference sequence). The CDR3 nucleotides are TGTGCCAGCAGTTTAACGGGCACAGATACGCAGTATTTT. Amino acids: CASSLTGTDTQYF.

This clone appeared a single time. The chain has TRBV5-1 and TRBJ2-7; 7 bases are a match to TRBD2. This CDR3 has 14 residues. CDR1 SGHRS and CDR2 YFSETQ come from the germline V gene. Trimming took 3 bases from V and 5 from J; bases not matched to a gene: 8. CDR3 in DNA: TGCGCCAGCAGCTCGGGTACTAGCGTCAACGAGCAGTACTTC. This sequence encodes CASSSGTSVNEQYF.

CDR3 in amino acids: CASSFGETQYF. CDR3 DNA sequence: TGTGCCAGCAGCTTCGGGGAGACCCAGTACTTC. This sequence joins TRBV5-6 and TRBJ2-5; no firm D call. CDR3 length: 11 amino acids. The germline CDR1 and CDR2 sequences are SGHDT and YYEEEE. Trimming took 2 bases from V and 5 from J, leaving 4 bases between them.

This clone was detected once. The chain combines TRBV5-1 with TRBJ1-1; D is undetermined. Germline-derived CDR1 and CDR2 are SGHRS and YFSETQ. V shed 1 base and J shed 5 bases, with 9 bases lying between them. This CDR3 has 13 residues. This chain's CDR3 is CASSLPGGTEAFF. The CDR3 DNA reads TGCGCCAGCAGCTTGCCGGGAGGAACTGAAGCTTTCTTT.

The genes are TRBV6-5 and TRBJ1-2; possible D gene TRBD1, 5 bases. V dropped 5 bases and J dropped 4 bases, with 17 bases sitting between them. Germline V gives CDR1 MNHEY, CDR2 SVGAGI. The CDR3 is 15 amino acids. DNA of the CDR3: TGTGCCAGCAGTATTTCCAGACAGACCTTCTATGGCTACACCTTC. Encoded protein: CASSISRQTFYGYTF.

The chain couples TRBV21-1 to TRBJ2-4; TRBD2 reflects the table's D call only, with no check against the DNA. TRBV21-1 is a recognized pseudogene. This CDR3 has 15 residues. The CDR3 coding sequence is TGTGCCAGCAGCCTCGGAGGAGGGGAACCAAACATTCAGTACTTC. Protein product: CASSLGGGEPNIQYF.

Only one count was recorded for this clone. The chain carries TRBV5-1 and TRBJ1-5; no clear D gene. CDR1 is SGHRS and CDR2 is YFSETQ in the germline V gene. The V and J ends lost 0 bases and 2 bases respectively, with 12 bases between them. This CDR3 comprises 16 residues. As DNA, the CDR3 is TGCGCCAGCAGCTTGGGTGGAGACGTGGGCAATCAGCCCCAGCATTTT. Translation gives CASSLGGDVGNQPQHF. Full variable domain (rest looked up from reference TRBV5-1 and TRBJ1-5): KAGVTQTPRYLIKTRGQQVTLSCSPISGHRSVSWYQQTPGQGLQFLFEYFSETQRNKGNFPGRFSGRQFSNSRSEMNVSTLELGDSALYLCASSLGGDVGNQPQHFGDGTRLSIL.

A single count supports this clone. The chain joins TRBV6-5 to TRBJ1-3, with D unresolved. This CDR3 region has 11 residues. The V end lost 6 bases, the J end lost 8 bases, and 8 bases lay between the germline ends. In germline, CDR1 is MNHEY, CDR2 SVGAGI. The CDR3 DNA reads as TGTGCCAGCAGGTTCGGAGACACCATATATTTT. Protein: CASRFGDTIYF.

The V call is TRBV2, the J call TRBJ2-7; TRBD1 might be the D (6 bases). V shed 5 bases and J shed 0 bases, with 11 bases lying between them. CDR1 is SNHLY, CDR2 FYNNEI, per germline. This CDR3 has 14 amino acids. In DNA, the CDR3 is TGTGCCAGCAGTTGGGACACGACCTCCTACGAGCAGTACTTC. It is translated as CASSWDTTSYEQYF. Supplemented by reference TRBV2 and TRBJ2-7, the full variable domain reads EPEVTQTPSHQVTQMGQEVILRCVPISNHLYFYWYRQILGQKVEFLVSFYNNEISEKSEIFDDQFSVERPDGSNFTLKIRSTKLEDSAMYFCASSWDTTSYEQYFGPGTRLTVT.

The CDR3 DNA sequence: TGTGCCAGCAGCCAAGGGCTAGCGGTCAACACCGGGGAGCTGTTTTTT. It encodes CASSQGLAVNTGELFF. V usage is TRBV3-1 (or the pseudogene TRBV3-2) and J usage is TRBJ2-2; 7 nucleotides align to TRBD2. This CDR3 spans 16 amino acids. V dropped 1 base and J dropped 2; count of bases not matched to a gene: 4. From germline, CDR1 is LGHDT and CDR2 YNNKEL (reference sequence).

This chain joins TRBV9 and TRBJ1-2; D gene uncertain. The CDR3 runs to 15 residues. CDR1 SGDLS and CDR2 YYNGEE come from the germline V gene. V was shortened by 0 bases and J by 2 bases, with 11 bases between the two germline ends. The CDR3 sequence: CASSVEMGPNYGYTF. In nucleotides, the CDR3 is TGTGCCAGCAGCGTAGAAATGGGCCCCAACTATGGCTACACCTTC. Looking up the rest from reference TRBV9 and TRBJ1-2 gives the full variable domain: DSGVTQTPKHLITATGQRVTLRCSPRSGDLSVYWYQQSLDQGLQFLIQYYNGEERAKGNILERFSAQQFPDLHSELNLSSLELGDSALYFCASSVEMGPNYGYTFGSGTRLTVV.

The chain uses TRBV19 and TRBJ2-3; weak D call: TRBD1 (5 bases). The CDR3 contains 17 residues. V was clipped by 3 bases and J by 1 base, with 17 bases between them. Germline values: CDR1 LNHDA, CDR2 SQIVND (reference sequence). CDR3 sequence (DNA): TGTGCCAGTAGTATTCAGGGATTGGGGATCGGCACAGATACGCAGTATTTT. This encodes CASSIQGLGIGTDTQYF.

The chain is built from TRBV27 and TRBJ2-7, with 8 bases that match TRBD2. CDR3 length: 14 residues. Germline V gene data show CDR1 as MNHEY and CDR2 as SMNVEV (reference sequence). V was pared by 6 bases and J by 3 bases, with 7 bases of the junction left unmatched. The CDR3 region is CASSQAGGGYEQYF. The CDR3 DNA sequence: TGTGCCAGCAGCCAGGCGGGGGGCGGCTACGAGCAGTACTTC.

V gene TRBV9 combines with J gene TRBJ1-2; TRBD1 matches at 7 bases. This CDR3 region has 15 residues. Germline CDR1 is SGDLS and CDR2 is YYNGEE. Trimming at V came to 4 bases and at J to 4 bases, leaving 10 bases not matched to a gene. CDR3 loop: CASSPLWDSIYGYTF. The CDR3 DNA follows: TGTGCCAGCAGCCCCCTCTGGGACAGTATCTATGGCTACACCTTC.